The 5 T cell receptor beta chains below were found in one sample sequenced in a study of blood T cell repertoires in COVID-19. Clones were read by immunoSEQ multiplex PCR, and TCRdb kept only the in-frame ones, dropping some. The sample has approximately 6,000 clones, 90% seen once; the top ten hold roughly 5.5%. The sample consisted of peripheral blood. Receptors originate from a man aged 55 to 70 with acute or convalescent COVID-19.

This chain joins TRBV7-9 and TRBJ1-6; D might be TRBD1 (5 bases). The germline V and J ends were trimmed by 0 bases and 14 bases, with 11 bases remaining between them. The CDR3 totals 13 residues. The germline V gene encodes CDR1 SEHNR and CDR2 FQNEAQ (reference sequence). The CDR3 coding sequence is TGTGCCAGCAGCTTAGCGCAGGGTATGGCCCTCCACTTT. This encodes CASSLAQGMALHF.

In its sample, this clone was seen a few times. The rearrangement uses TRBV7-2 and TRBJ2-7; D possibly corresponds to TRBD2 (5 bases). Germline V gene lookup returns CDR1 SGHTA and CDR2 FQGNSA. Trimming shortened V by 5 bases and J by 4 bases, and 12 bases separated the two germline ends. This CDR3 has 13 amino acids. The CDR3 is CASSLQEGYEQYV. DNA for the CDR3: TGTGCCAGCAGCCTTCAAGAGGGTTACGAGCAGTACGTC.

The chain recombines TRBV14 with TRBJ1-1; no firm D call. The CDR3 contains 13 residues. Germline loops: CDR1 SGHDN, CDR2 FVKESK. V was pared by 4 bases and J by 3 bases, with 9 bases between. CDR3 bases: TGTGCCAGCAGCCTACTCCTGTACACTGAAGCTTTCTTT. Translating gives CASSLLLYTEAFF. Combining the CDR3 with reference TRBV14 and TRBJ1-1 gives the whole variable domain EAGVTQFPSHSVIEKGQTVTLRCDPISGHDNLYWYRRVMGKEIKFLLHFVKESKQDESGMPNNRFLAERTGGTYSTLKVQPAELEDSGVYFCASSLLLYTEAFFGQGTRLTVV.

The chain uses TRBV3-1 (or the pseudogene TRBV3-2) and TRBJ2-3, with 7 bases identical to TRBD2. The CDR3 length is 13 residues. Trimming took 1 base from V and 9 from J; bases not matched to a gene: 4. CDR1 is LGHDT and CDR2 is YNNKEL in the germline V gene (reference sequence). In nucleotides, the CDR3 is TGTGCCAGCAGCCAAGTGGGCGGGAGAACGCAGTATTTT. The encoded protein is CASSQVGGRTQYF.

This rearrangement joins TRBV4-2 to TRBJ1-4, with D possibly TRBD1 on 5 matching bases. The CDR3 loop spans 14 amino acids. Looked up from germline, CDR1 is LGHNA and CDR2 is YNFKEQ. V was clipped by 2 bases and J by 6 bases, with 10 bases between them. CDR3 DNA: TGTGCCAGCAGCCAACAGGGCGGCGATGAAAAACTGTTTTTT. Amino acids: CASSQQGGDEKLFF.